This TCR beta chain was identified during a study of beta chain features in type 1 diabetes. Turning to the study itself: When patients were set against healthy donors, age, gender and cell yields were similar.

The V gene end was trimmed by 1 base and the J gene end by 0 bases; junction bases not matched to a gene: 4. CDR3 length equals 16 residues. The germline V gene has CDR1 MGHRA and CDR2 YSYEKL. This clone was counted between two and nine times. The antigen remains undetermined. By way of CD45RO/CCR7/CD25/CD127/CD95/CD27, the CD4+ regulatory, stem cell-like memory, central memory and naive cells were sorted. Overall study findings and caveats: Researchers reported that naive, central memory and Treg TCRB repertoires appeared more similar in patients than in healthy donors. Sequencing the cDNA could make cells with high TCR expression show up more than they should. Significant though moderate, a shortening of TCRB CDR3s appeared in all four CD4+ subsets of Type 1 diabetes patients.

Every bit of the isolated RNA underwent reverse transcription, so sequencing read expressed TCRB transcripts. Sequenced by immunoSEQ multiplex PCR; TCRdb stores in-frame clones only, minus some. The sample contains 240,000 or so clones, approximately 15% of which appear only once. The sequenced sample consisted of naive CD4+ T cells from blood. This receptor was taken from a young man with type 1 diabetes. The chain is built from TRBV4-1 and TRBJ2-7; 9 bases match TRBD2. The CDR3 coding sequence is TGCGCCAGCAGCCAAGGACTAGCGGAGTTCTCCTACGAGCAGTACTTC. This codes for CASSQGLAEFSYEQYF.